Below are 30 T cell receptor beta chains sequenced from a single sample in a study of T cell responses to AZD1222 COVID-19 vaccine. TCRdb keeps only in-frame clones here, not all; method: immunoSEQ multiplex PCR. The repertoire holds around 100,000 clones, about 90% seen once, with around 4.8% in the top ten. Source: peripheral blood, taken on day 0 of AZD1222 vaccination. Receptors originate from an adult in good health.

This chain joins TRBV4-1 and TRBJ1-1; tentative D call: TRBD1 (5 bases). V was cut by 2 bases and J by 3 bases, with 10 bases left in between. Germline-derived CDR1 and CDR2 are MGHRA and YSYEKL. The CDR3 extends over 14 amino acids. CDR3 sequence (DNA): TGCGCCAGCAGCCAACAGGGCAGTCACACTGAAGCTTTCTTT. Translating gives CASSQQGSHTEAFF.

The V call is TRBV10-3, the J call TRBJ2-1; D perhaps matches TRBD1 (6 bases). The CDR3 covers 14 residues. Per germline, CDR1 ENHRY and CDR2 SYGVKD. V dropped 9 bases and J dropped 4 bases, with 16 bases sitting between them. In nucleotides, the CDR3 is TGTGCCATGGGACGTCGAGGGGGATACAATGAGCAGTTCTTC. The encoded protein is CAMGRRGGYNEQFF.

The rearrangement joins TRBV4-1 to TRBJ2-2; D may be TRBD1 (6 bases). Trimming cost V 11 bases and J 6 bases, with 16 bases left between them. CDR3 size: 13 residues. CDR1 and CDR2 from the germline V gene are MGHRA and YSYEKL. CDR3 nucleotides: TGCGCCGGGTCGCCAGGGGCGTCCGGGGAGCTGTTTTTT. Translated: CAGSPGASGELFF.

V is TRBV10-3 and J is TRBJ1-2; 8 bases align to TRBD1. The CDR3 is made up of 13 amino acids. From germline, CDR1 is ENHRY and CDR2 SYGVKD. The V gene end was trimmed by 0 bases and the J gene end by 8 bases; junction bases not matched to a gene: 2. The CDR3 reads CAISESDREGYTF. As DNA, the CDR3 is TGTGCCATCAGTGAGTCGGACAGGGAGGGCTACACCTTC.

As DNA, the CDR3 is TGTGCCAGCAGCTTAGGATCGGGGGTGGGTGAGCAGTTCTTC. Its translation is CASSLGSGVGEQFF. This chain connects TRBV13 to TRBJ2-1; possibly TRBD2 for D (6 bases). The V end was cut by 0 bases, the J end by 9 bases, with 12 bases between. The CDR3 totals 14 residues. Germline CDR1 and CDR2: PRHDT and FYEKMQ (reference sequence). The entire variable domain, with the rest obtained from reference TRBV13 and TRBJ2-1, is as follows: AAGVIQSPRHLIKEKRETATLKCYPIPRHDTVYWYQQGPGQDPQFLISFYEKMQSDKGSIPDRFSAQQFSDYHSELNMSSLELGDSALYFCASSLGSGVGEQFFGPGTRLTVL.

The chain couples TRBV5-5 to TRBJ1-1; 7 bases line up with TRBD1. The trim removed 1 base at V and 5 bases at J, leaving 2 bases unmatched. Per germline, CDR1 SGHKS and CDR2 YYEKEE (reference sequence). This CDR3 has 13 amino acids. CDR3 sequence: CASSLLQGTEAFF. The CDR3 nucleotides read TGTGCCAGCAGCTTGTTACAGGGGACTGAAGCTTTCTTT.

The chain has TRBV29-1 and TRBJ1-2; 7 nucleotides line up with TRBD1. V lost 4 bases and J lost 4; bases outside the gene matches: 6. The germline CDR1 and CDR2 sequences are SQVTM and ANQGSEA. This CDR3 comprises 13 residues. The CDR3 is CSVVRTGAYGYTF. The CDR3 DNA sequence: TGCAGCGTTGTACGGACAGGAGCCTATGGCTACACCTTC.

The V and J genes are TRBV11-2 and TRBJ1-1; 7 bases fit TRBD1. The length of the CDR3 is 12 residues. Trimming took 6 bases from V and 4 from J; bases not matched to a gene: 2. Germline V lookup: CDR1 SGHAT, CDR2 FQNNGV. The DNA of the CDR3 is TGTGCCAGCAGTCCAGGGGGCACTGAAGCTTTCTTT. The encoded protein is CASSPGGTEAFF. Full variable domain (rest looked up from reference TRBV11-2 and TRBJ1-1): EAGVAQSPRYKIIEKRQSVAFWCNPISGHATLYWYQQILGQGPKLLIQFQNNGVVDDSQLPKDRFSAERLKGVDSTLKIQPAKLEDSAVYLCASSPGGTEAFFGQGTRLTVV.

This chain connects TRBV18 to TRBJ1-2; possible D gene TRBD1, 5 bases. The ends were cut back, 6 bases at V and 6 bases at J, with 17 bases in the middle. The CDR3 has 14 amino acids. CDR1 and CDR2 (germline): KGHSH, LQKENI. CDR3 nucleotide sequence: TGTGCCAGCTCGCATAGGGGTGCGGCGGATGGCTACACCTTC. Residues: CASSHRGAADGYTF.

Worth noting for this clone: The identical CDR3 is also encoded by other nucleotide sequences in the sample. The chain employs TRBV9 and TRBJ1-2; 8 nucleotides agree with TRBD1. Trimming removed 2 bases from V and 5 bases from J; junction bases left unmatched: 2. CDR1 is SGDLS, CDR2 YYNGEE, per germline. The CDR3 extends over 13 amino acids. For the CDR3, the DNA is TGTGCCAGCAGCGTGGGACAGGATTATGGCTACACCTTC. This gives the protein CASSVGQDYGYTF.

The CDR3 is CASSLTGTGAYEQYF. DNA of the CDR3: TGTGCCAGCAGTTTAACGGGGACAGGTGCCTACGAGCAGTACTTC. The genes are TRBV27 and TRBJ2-7; TRBD1 matches at 8 bases. CDR3 length equals 15 residues. Trimming at V came to 2 bases and at J to 2 bases, leaving 5 bases not matched to a gene. CDR1 and CDR2 from the germline V gene are MNHEY and SMNVEV (reference sequence).

The chain couples TRBV10-2 to TRBJ1-2; 9 positions match TRBD1. The germline V gene encodes CDR1 WSHSY and CDR2 SAAADI. This CDR3 spans 19 amino acids. The V and J ends lost 10 bases and 3 bases, in that order; junction bases with no gene match: 24. CDR3 region: CAISIGSGTGPQPDYGYTF. DNA of the CDR3: TGCGCCATCTCTATAGGGTCCGGGACAGGGCCCCAACCTGACTATGGCTACACCTTC.

The gene calls are TRBV12-3 or TRBV12-4 and TRBJ2-7; no clear D. V lost 4 bases and J 3 bases, leaving 4 bases between the germline ends. This CDR3 comprises 11 residues. CDR3 DNA sequence: TGTGCCAGCAGTTCACGCTACGAGCAGTACTTC. As protein: CASSSRYEQYF.

The chain joins TRBV6-5 to TRBJ1-2; 8 bases agree with TRBD1. Germline V CDR1 and CDR2: MNHEY, SVGAGI. CDR3 length: 12 amino acids. J was trimmed by 8 bases and V by 7 bases; bases with no gene match: 6. CDR3 residues: CASTGQGGGYTF. The CDR3 bases are TGTGCCAGCACAGGACAGGGTGGGGGCTACACCTTC.

J is TRBJ2-3 and V is TRBV7-3, with 7 bases matching TRBD1. V dropped 5 bases and J dropped 1; count of bases not matched to a gene: 3. CDR1 and CDR2 (germline): SGHTA, FQGTGA. CDR3 size: 14 residues. The CDR3 spells CASSLQGGTDTQYF. The CDR3 DNA is TGTGCCAGCAGCCTCCAGGGGGGCACAGATACGCAGTATTTT.

This chain joins TRBV19 and TRBJ1-1, with 7 bases identical to TRBD1. This CDR3 is 14 amino acids long. Germline V lookup: CDR1 LNHDA, CDR2 SQIVND (reference sequence). The trim removed 5 bases at V and 1 base at J, leaving 4 bases unmatched. In nucleotides, the CDR3 is TGTGCCAGTAGTCCGGACAGGCAGAACACTGAAGCTTTCTTT. It encodes CASSPDRQNTEAFF.

The rearrangement links TRBV5-1 to TRBJ2-7, with D hard to call. Trimming cost V 5 bases and J 0 bases, with 12 bases left between them. Germline loops: CDR1 SGHRS, CDR2 YFSETQ. This CDR3 has 14 amino acids. The CDR3 DNA sequence: TGCGCCAGCAGTCTGAGGTCCAGCTCCTACGAGCAGTACTTC. It specifies CASSLRSSSYEQYF.

V gene TRBV7-2 combines with J gene TRBJ2-7; D not resolved. Trimming took 0 bases from V and 1 from J, leaving 10 bases between them. CDR1 and CDR2 from the germline V gene are SGHTA and FQGNSA. CDR3 length equals 15 residues. The CDR3 DNA is TGTGCCAGCAGCTTAGCGCCCGACGGTTCCTACGAGCAGTACTTC. Translating gives CASSLAPDGSYEQYF.

This clone has a handful of counts. This sequence joins TRBV6-5 and TRBJ1-6; no reliable D call. V lost 5 bases to trimming and J lost 6 bases, with 14 bases between them. Germline CDR1 reads MNHEY; CDR2 reads SVGAGI. This CDR3 region has 15 residues. This CDR3 reads CASSLVRGGNSPLHF. The CDR3, as DNA: TGTGCCAGCAGTCTCGTGCGTGGCGGTAATTCACCCCTCCACTTT.

The chain carries TRBV4-1 and TRBJ1-6; D gene unclear. Germline V CDR1 and CDR2: MGHRA, YSYEKL. V gave up 1 base and J gave up 4 bases, with 11 bases separating them. The CDR3 spans 16 residues. CDR3 loop: CASSQVSGSYNSPLHF. The CDR3 DNA follows: TGCGCCAGCAGCCAAGTTTCCGGGAGTTATAATTCACCCCTCCACTTT.

This clone was counted once. The chain uses TRBV7-9 and TRBJ2-2; D may correspond to TRBD1 or TRBD2 (6 bases each). The germline V and J ends were trimmed by 1 base and 9 bases, with 15 bases remaining between them. Germline V gives CDR1 SEHNR, CDR2 FQNEAQ (reference sequence). This CDR3 comprises 15 residues. This chain's CDR3 is CASSLDGGYHRELFF. CDR3 DNA: TGTGCCAGCAGCTTAGACGGGGGCTACCACCGGGAGCTGTTTTTT.

The rearrangement links TRBV4-2 to TRBJ1-2; 7 bases fit TRBD1. J lost 4 bases, V lost 3 bases, and 5 bases had no gene match. The CDR3 covers 14 residues. Germline V gene sequence: CDR1 LGHNA, CDR2 YNFKEQ. CDR3: CASSQAGTVYGYTF. The CDR3 DNA reads TGTGCCAGCAGCCAGGCCGGGACAGTCTATGGCTACACCTTC.

V usage is TRBV5-1 and J usage is TRBJ1-2, with D possibly being TRBD1 (5 bases). The CDR3 is made up of 13 amino acids. CDR1 and CDR2 (germline): SGHRS, YFSETQ. V was clipped by 3 bases and J by 3 bases, with 9 bases between them. The CDR3 DNA is TGCGCCAGCAGCTCCGGGACGGACTATGGCTACACCTTC. The encoded protein is CASSSGTDYGYTF.

The CDR3 sequence is CASSANSFSSYEQYF. As DNA, the CDR3 is TGTGCCAGCAGCGCTAATTCTTTTAGCTCCTACGAGCAGTACTTC. The J gene is TRBJ2-7, the V gene TRBV5-4; no clear D. Germline V CDR1 and CDR2: SGHNT, YYREEE (reference sequence). V was cut by 4 bases and J by 0 bases, with 14 bases left in between. This CDR3 region has 15 residues.

V is TRBV2 and J is TRBJ2-5; D possibly corresponds to TRBD2 (5 bases). The CDR3 contains 15 residues. The V and J ends lost 3 bases and 4 bases respectively, with 15 bases between them. The V gene's germline CDR1 is SNHLY and CDR2 FYNNEI. CDR3 in DNA: TGTGCCAGCAGTGAGTCGGGGTCAATAGGAGAGACCCAGTACTTC. Its translation: CASSESGSIGETQYF.

J is TRBJ2-3 and V is TRBV4-2; TRBD2 matches 8 bases. Germline V lookup: CDR1 LGHNA, CDR2 YNFKEQ. The CDR3 totals 18 residues. Losses at the gene ends were 2 bases for V and 2 bases for J; bases not matched to a gene: 12. This CDR3 reads CASSQRRTGGLYTDTQYF. The CDR3 nucleotides are TGTGCCAGCAGCCAAAGGAGGACGGGGGGGCTTTACACAGATACGCAGTATTTT.

This chain joins TRBV19 and TRBJ1-3; no definite D call. Trimming took off 4 bases at V and 0 bases at J, with 13 bases between the two ends. Per the germline V gene, CDR1 is LNHDA and CDR2 is SQIVND (reference sequence). The CDR3 contains 16 residues. The CDR3 DNA reads as TGTGCCAGTAGTAATTTCGGGATGAGCTCTGGAAACACCATATATTTT. Translated, it gives CASSNFGMSSGNTIYF.

The chain uses TRBV5-1 and TRBJ2-3; perhaps TRBD1 as D (5 bases). The CDR3 contains 15 residues. Germline V gene lookup returns CDR1 SGHRS and CDR2 YFSETQ. V gave up 1 base and J gave up 1 base, with 10 bases separating them. CDR3 in amino acids: CASSLSKTGTDTQYF. The DNA for the CDR3 is TGCGCCAGCAGCTTGTCCAAGACAGGCACAGATACGCAGTATTTT. The whole variable domain, remainder taken from reference TRBV5-1 and TRBJ2-3, is KAGVTQTPRYLIKTRGQQVTLSCSPISGHRSVSWYQQTPGQGLQFLFEYFSETQRNKGNFPGRFSGRQFSNSRSEMNVSTLELGDSALYLCASSLSKTGTDTQYFGPGTRLTVL.

The rearrangement joins TRBV5-1 to TRBJ1-3, with D perhaps TRBD1 (5 bases). The CDR3 runs to 14 residues. The V end lost 7 bases, the J end lost 2 bases, and 13 bases lay between the germline ends. CDR1 and CDR2 from the germline V gene are SGHRS and YFSETQ. The CDR3: CASSQGSPGNTIYF. The CDR3 DNA is TGCGCCAGCTCTCAGGGATCCCCTGGAAACACCATATATTTT.

The chain couples TRBV7-9 to TRBJ2-7; possible D gene TRBD1, 6 bases. CDR1 and CDR2 (germline): SEHNR, FQNEAQ (reference sequence). The CDR3 runs 13 residues. With 7 bases removed from V and 0 bases from J, the gap between germline ends came to 10 bases. In DNA form, the CDR3 reads TGTGCCAGCACCCCGGACAGCTCCTACGAGCAGTACTTC. This encodes CASTPDSSYEQYF.